This T cell receptor beta chain appears in the sequencing data of a study of T-cell reconstitution after alpha-beta-depleted transplantation in children. During its preparation, the TCRbeta library received unique molecular identifiers. One entry per CDR3 protein results from TCRdb running MiXCR on the PCR reads. The profile covers about 360,000 distinct CDR3 sequences, with 13% appearing a single time and about 4.5% taken by the ten largest. V gave up 3 bases and J gave up 10 bases, with 15 bases separating them. The CDR3 has 13 residues. This sequence joins TRBV12-3 or TRBV12-4 and TRBJ1-2; D gene uncertain. This receptor was obtained from a human donor who donated a stem cell graft to a child with Fanconi anemia. Sequencing was performed on PBMCs, taken from the stem cell graft. The CDR3 DNA reads TGTGCCAGCAGTTTTAGGGATTCAGGAGTCTACACCTTC. It specifies CASSFRDSGVYTF.